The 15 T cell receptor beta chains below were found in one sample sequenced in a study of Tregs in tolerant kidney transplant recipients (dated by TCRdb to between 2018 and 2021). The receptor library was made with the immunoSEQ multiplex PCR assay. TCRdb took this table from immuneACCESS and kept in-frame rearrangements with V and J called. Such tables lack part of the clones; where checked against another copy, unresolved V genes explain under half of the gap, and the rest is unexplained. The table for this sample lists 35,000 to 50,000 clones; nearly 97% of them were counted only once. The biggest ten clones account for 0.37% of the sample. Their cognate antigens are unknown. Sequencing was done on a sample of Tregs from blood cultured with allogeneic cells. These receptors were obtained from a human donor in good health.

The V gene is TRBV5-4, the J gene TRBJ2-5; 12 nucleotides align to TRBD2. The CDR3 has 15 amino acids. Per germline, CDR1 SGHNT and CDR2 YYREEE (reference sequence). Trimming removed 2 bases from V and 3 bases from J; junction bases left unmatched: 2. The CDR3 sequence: CASSFRLAGEETQYF. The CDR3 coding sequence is TGTGCCAGCAGCTTTCGACTAGCGGGAGAAGAGACCCAGTACTTC.

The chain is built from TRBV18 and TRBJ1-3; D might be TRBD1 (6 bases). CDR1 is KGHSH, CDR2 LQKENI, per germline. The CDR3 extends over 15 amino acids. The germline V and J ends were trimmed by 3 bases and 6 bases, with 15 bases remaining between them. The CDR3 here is CASSPLDRAPNTIYF. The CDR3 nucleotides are TGTGCCAGCTCACCTTTGGACAGAGCACCAAACACCATATATTTT.

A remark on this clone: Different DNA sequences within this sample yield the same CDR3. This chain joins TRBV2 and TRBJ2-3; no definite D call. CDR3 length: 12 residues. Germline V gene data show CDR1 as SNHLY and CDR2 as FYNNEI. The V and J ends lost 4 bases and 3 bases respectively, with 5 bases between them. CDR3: CASSALTDTQYF. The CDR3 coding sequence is TGTGCCAGCAGTGCGCTAACAGATACGCAGTATTTT. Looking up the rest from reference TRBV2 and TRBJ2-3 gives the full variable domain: EPEVTQTPSHQVTQMGQEVILRCVPISNHLYFYWYRQILGQKVEFLVSFYNNEISEKSEIFDDQFSVERPDGSNFTLKIRSTKLEDSAMYFCASSALTDTQYFGPGTRLTVL.

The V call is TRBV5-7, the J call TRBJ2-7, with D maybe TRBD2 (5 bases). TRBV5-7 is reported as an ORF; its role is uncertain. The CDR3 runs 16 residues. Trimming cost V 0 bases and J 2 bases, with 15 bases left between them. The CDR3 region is CASSLGCLADPYEQYF. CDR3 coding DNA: TGTGCCAGCAGCTTGGGTTGCCTAGCCGATCCCTACGAGCAGTACTTC.

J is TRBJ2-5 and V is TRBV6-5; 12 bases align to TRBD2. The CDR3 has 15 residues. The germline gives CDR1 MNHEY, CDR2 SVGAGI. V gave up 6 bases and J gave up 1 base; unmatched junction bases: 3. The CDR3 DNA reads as TGTGCCAGCAGCTGGACTAGCGGGGCCCAAGAGACCCAGTACTTC. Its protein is CASSWTSGAQETQYF.

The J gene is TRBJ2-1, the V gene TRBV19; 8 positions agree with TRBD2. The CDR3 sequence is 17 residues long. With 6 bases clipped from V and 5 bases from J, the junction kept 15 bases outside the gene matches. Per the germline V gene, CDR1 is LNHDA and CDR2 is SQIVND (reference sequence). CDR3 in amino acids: CASSPGKGGLVNNEQFF. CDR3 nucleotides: TGTGCCAGTAGCCCCGGCAAGGGGGGACTAGTCAACAATGAGCAGTTCTTC.

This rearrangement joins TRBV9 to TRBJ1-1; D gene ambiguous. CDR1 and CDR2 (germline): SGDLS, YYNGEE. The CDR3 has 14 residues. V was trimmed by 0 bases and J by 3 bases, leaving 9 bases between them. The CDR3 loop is CASSVADRYTEAFF. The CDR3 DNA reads TGTGCCAGCAGCGTAGCCGACCGGTACACTGAAGCTTTCTTT.

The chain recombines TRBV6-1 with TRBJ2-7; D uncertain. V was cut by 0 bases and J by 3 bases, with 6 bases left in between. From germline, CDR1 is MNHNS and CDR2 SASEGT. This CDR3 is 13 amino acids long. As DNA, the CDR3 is TGTGCCAGCAGTGAAGCGCTGTACTACGAGCAGTACTTC. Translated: CASSEALYYEQYF.

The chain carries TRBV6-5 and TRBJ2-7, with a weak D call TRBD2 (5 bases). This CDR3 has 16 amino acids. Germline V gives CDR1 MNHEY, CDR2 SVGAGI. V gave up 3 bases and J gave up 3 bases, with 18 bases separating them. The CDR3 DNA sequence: TGTGCCAGCAGTTATTCTAGCTGGGTGGGGATCTACGAGCAGTACTTC. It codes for CASSYSSWVGIYEQYF.

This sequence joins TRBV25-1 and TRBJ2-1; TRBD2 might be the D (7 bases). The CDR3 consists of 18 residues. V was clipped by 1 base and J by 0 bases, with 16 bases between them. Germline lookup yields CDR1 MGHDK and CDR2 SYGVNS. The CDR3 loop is CASSESPGAGVSYNEQFF. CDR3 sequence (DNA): TGTGCCAGCAGTGAATCCCCGGGGGCGGGAGTCTCCTACAATGAGCAGTTCTTC. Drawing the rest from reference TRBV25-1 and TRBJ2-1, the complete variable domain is EADIYQTPRYLVIGTGKKITLECSQTMGHDKMYWYQQDPGMELHLIHYSYGVNSTEKGDLSSESTVSRIRTEHFPLTLESARPSHTSQYLCASSESPGAGVSYNEQFFGPGTRLTVL.

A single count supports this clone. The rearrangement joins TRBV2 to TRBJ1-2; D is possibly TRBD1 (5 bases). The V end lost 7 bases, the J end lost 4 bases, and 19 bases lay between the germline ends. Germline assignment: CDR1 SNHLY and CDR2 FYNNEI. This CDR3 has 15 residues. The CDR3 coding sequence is TGTGCCAGCAATATAGAACCCGACAGCATCTATGGCTACACCTTC. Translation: CASNIEPDSIYGYTF.

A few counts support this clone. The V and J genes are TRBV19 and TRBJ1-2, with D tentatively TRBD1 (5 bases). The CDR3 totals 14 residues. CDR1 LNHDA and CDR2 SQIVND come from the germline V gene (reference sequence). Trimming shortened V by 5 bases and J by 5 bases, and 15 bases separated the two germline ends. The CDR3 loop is CASSVRGEDYGYTF. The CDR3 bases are TGTGCCAGTAGTGTAAGGGGTGAGGATTATGGCTACACCTTC.

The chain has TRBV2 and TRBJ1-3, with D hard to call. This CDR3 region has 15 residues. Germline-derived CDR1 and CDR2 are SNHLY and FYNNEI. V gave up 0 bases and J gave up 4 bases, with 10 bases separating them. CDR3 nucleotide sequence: TGTGCCAGCAGTGAAGCAGAGGTAATCGGAAACACCATATATTTT. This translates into CASSEAEVIGNTIYF.

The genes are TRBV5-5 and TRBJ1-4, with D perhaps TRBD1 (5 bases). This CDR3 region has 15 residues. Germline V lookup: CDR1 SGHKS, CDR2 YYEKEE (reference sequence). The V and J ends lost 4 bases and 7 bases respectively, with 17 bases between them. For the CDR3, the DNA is TGTGCCAGCAGCGTACAGCCCGGTGGGGGTGAAAAACTGTTTTTT. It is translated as CASSVQPGGGEKLFF.

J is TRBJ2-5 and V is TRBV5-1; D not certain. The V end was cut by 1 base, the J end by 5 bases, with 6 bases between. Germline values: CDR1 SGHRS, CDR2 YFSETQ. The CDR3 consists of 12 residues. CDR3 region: CASSLSQETQYF. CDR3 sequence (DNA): TGCGCCAGCAGCTTGAGTCAGGAGACCCAGTACTTC.